A selection of T cell receptor beta chains follows, all from one sample in a study of blood T cell repertoires in COVID-19. This table comes from immunoSEQ multiplex PCR, and its TCRdb copy is limited to in-frame clones, with some not included. The sample lists around 10,000 clones, 90% occurring once. What was sequenced was peripheral blood. These receptor sequences come from a human donor in a cohort sampled during active COVID-19. CDR3s include the opening cysteine and the closing phenylalanine or tryptophan. Each record gives: V gene, J gene, clone size, CDR3 protein. Clone size is shown for a subset of rows, as once, few, many or a class of expanded clone.

v_gene: TRBV10-3
j_gene: TRBJ1-5
abundance: NA
CDR3aa: CAIRDRDQPQHF

v_gene: TRBV2
j_gene: TRBJ1-5
abundance: NA
CDR3aa: CASSWDRDNQPQHF

v_gene: TRBV18
j_gene: TRBJ2-7
abundance: NA
CDR3aa: CASSPDSGSDEQYF

v_gene: TRBV7-2
j_gene: TRBJ2-7
abundance: NA
CDR3aa: CASSVTDSLQGISYEQYF

v_gene: TRBV28
j_gene: TRBJ2-1
abundance: NA
CDR3aa: CASSLGQAYEQFF

v_gene: TRBV3-1/TRBV3-2
j_gene: TRBJ1-2
abundance: NA
CDR3aa: CASSLNRGITYGYTF

v_gene: TRBV5-6
j_gene: TRBJ1-5
abundance: NA
CDR3aa: CASSLTGRNQPQHF

v_gene: TRBV10-3
j_gene: TRBJ2-4
abundance: NA
CDR3aa: CAISDMSKNIQYF

v_gene: TRBV5-1
j_gene: TRBJ2-3
abundance: few
CDR3aa: CASSLGLAGGPTDTQYF

v_gene: TRBV10-3
j_gene: TRBJ2-5
abundance: NA
CDR3aa: CAISDRAEGETQYF

v_gene: TRBV6-6
j_gene: TRBJ2-5
abundance: NA
CDR3aa: CASRDRDNQETQYF

v_gene: TRBV6-6
j_gene: TRBJ2-2
abundance: NA
CDR3aa: CASSSPGAGELFF

v_gene: TRBV10-3
j_gene: TRBJ2-7
abundance: NA
CDR3aa: CAIRTTTHISGGPAEQYF

v_gene: TRBV15
j_gene: TRBJ1-1
abundance: NA
CDR3aa: CATRPGTRDEAFF

v_gene: TRBV7-9
j_gene: TRBJ2-1
abundance: NA
CDR3aa: CASTWGFWDEQFF

v_gene: TRBV10-1
j_gene: TRBJ1-1
abundance: NA
CDR3aa: CASSERQGLTEAFF